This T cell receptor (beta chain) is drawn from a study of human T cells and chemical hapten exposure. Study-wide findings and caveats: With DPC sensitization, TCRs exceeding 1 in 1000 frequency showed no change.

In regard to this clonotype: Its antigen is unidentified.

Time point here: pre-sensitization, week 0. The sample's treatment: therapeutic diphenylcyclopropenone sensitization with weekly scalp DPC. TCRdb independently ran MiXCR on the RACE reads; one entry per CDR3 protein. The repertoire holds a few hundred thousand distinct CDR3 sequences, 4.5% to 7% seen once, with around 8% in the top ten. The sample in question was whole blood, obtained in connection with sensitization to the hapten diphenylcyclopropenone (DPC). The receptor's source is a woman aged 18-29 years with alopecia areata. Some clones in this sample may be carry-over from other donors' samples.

CDR3 amino acids: CASSLAPGGMNTEAFF. The CDR3 DNA sequence: TGTGCCAGCAGCTTAGCTCCCGGGGGCATGAACACTGAAGCTTTCTTT. V is TRBV7-2 and J is TRBJ1-1, with D maybe TRBD1 (6 bases). In germline, CDR1 is SGHTA, CDR2 FQGNSA. The CDR3 length is 16 residues. V gave up 0 bases and J gave up 0 bases, with 11 bases separating them. The full variable domain, its missing parts supplied by reference TRBV7-2 and TRBJ1-1, is GAGVSQSPSNKVTEKGKDVELRCDPISGHTALYWYRQSLGQGLEFLIYFQGNSAPDKSGLPSDRFSAERTGGSVSTLTIQRTQQEDSAVYLCASSLAPGGMNTEAFFGQGTRLTVV.